This entry concerns a single TCR beta chain. Its antigen remains unidentified. TCRdb reprocessed the reads via MiXCR and lists one record per CDR3 protein. The table shows 40,000 to 50,000 distinct CDR3 sequences, with 20% occurring only once. This entry comes from a study of T cell repertoires in cytomegalovirus infection. In the study overall: Shared public TCR beta signatures pointed to both CMV infection and a matching HLA type. Whole-study results and caveats: HLA-C-restricted, CMV-specific TCR beta clonotypes were dominant ex vivo.

The CDR3 runs 13 residues. Germline CDR1 MNHEY, CDR2 SVGAGI. V lost 5 bases and J lost 13; bases outside the gene matches: 8. The material sequenced was PBMCs, sequenced either directly or after in vitro stimulation (not recorded which). The receptor's source is a human donor in good health (CMV status not recorded). Some clones in this sample may be carry-over from other donors' samples. The chain recombines TRBV6-5 with TRBJ1-6; TRBD1 matches at 7 bases. The CDR3 reads CASSTGQLLPLHF. The CDR3 bases are TGTGCCAGCAGTACGGGACAGCTCCTGCCCCTCCACTTT.